The source of this T cell receptor beta chain is a study of identical twins. With no exceptions, donors were healthy Caucasians. The CDR3 runs to 17 residues. Looked up from germline, CDR1 is MNHEY and CDR2 is SVGEGT. V was trimmed by 2 bases and J by 5 bases, leaving 22 bases between them. Study-level points and caveats: There is a chance that invariant MAIT and iNKT cells partially muddied zero-insertion analyses.

Template switching added a universal primer site, and cDNA bore unique molecular identifiers. MiXCR, run by TCRdb on the 5' RACE reads, gives a single entry per CDR3 protein. The sample gives approximately 590,000 distinct CDR3 sequences, 9.6% of which show up once; around 3% is in the top ten. Turning to this clonotype: What it binds is unknown.

These data were also reused for a study on yellow fever vaccine responses in identical twins. That publication notes: Reportedly, the T cell response mounted by twins to vaccine seemed partly convergent, partly personalized.

This sequence was found in a woman under 30 in good health. This rearrangement joins TRBV6-2 or TRBV6-3 to TRBJ2-7; the D is unclear. Sequencing was done on a sample of PBMCs. The CDR3 DNA reads as TGTGCCAGCAGTTACCCAATCAGATCCTCAGAGGATGACGAGCAGTACTTC. This sequence encodes CASSYPIRSSEDDEQYF.